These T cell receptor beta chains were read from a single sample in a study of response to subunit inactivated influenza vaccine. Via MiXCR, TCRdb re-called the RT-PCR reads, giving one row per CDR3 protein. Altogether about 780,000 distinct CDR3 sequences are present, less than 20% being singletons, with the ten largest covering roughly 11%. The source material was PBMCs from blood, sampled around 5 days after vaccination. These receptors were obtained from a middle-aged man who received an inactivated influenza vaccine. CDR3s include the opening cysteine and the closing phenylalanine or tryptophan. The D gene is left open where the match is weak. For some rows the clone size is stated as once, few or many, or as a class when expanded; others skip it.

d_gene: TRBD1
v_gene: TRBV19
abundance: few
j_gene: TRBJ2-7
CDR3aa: CASSPGQTNYEQYF
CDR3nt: TGTGCCAGTAGCCCGGGACAGACCAACTACGAGCAGTACTTC

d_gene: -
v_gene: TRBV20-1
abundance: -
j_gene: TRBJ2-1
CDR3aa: CSARDEKASYNEQFF
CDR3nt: TGCAGTGCTAGAGACGAGAAAGCCTCCTACAATGAGCAGTTCTTC

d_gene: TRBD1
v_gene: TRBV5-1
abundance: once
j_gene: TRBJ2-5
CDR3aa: CASRNRGAETQYF
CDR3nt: TGCGCCAGCAGAAACAGGGGAGCGGAGACCCAGTACTTC

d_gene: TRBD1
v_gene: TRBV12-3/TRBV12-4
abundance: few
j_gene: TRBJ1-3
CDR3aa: CASRLQGAVYF
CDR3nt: TGTGCCAGCAGACTACAGGGGGCGGTATATTTT

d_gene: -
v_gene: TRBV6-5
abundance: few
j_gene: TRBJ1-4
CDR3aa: CASSYTTGRAEKLFF
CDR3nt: TGTGCCAGCAGTTACACAACAGGGAGGGCGGAAAAACTGTTTTTT

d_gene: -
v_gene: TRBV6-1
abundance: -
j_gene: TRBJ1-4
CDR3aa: CASSQPNREEKLFF
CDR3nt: TGTGCCAGCAGTCAACCGAATAGGGAGGAAAAACTGTTTTTT

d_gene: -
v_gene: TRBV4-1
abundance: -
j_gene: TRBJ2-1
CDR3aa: CASSQVTDGHNEQFF
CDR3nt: TGCGCCAGCAGCCAAGTCACTGACGGACACAATGAGCAGTTCTTC

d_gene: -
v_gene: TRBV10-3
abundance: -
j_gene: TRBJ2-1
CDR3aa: CAISDEGSYNEQFF
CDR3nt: TGTGCCATCAGTGACGAGGGTTCCTACAATGAGCAGTTCTTC

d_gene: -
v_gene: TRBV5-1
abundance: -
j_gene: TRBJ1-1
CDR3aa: CASSLQGSNTEAFF
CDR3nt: TGCGCCAGCAGCTTGCAGGGATCGAACACTGAAGCTTTCTTT

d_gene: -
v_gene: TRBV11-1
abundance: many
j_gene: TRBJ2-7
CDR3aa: CASSPSSGFYHEQYF
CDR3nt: TGTGCCAGCAGCCCGAGTTCCGGGTTCTACCACGAGCAGTACTTC

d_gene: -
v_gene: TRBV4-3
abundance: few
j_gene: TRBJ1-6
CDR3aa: CASSQDVQGPNSPLHF
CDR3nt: TGCGCCAGCAGCCAAGATGTACAGGGACCTAATTCACCCCTCCACTTT

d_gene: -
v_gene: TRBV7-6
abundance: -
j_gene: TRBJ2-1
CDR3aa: CASSLQSSNEQFF
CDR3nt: TGTGCCAGCAGCTTACAGTCCTCCAATGAGCAGTTCTTT

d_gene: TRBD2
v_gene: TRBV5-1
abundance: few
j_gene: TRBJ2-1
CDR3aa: CASSLVISGHNEQFF
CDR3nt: TGCGCCAGCAGCTTGGTGATTAGCGGGCACAATGAGCAGTTCTTC

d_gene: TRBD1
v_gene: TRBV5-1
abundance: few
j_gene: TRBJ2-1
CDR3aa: CASSRGTGSVSYNEQFF
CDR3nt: TGCGCCAGCAGCCGGGGGACAGGGTCAGTCTCCTACAATGAGCAGTTCTTC

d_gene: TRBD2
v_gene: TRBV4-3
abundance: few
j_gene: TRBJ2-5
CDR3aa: CASSQAGGSVETQYF
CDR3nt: TGCGCCAGCAGCCAAGCGGGGGGTTCCGTGGAGACCCAGTACTTC

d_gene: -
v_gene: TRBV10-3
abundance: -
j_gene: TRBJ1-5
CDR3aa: CAISDRQDNQPQHF
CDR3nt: TGTGCCATCAGTGATCGACAGGACAATCAGCCCCAGCATTTT

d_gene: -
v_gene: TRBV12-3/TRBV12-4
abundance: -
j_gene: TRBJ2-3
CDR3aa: CASMHRGTDTQYF
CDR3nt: TGTGCCAGCATGCACCGGGGCACAGATACGCAGTATTTT

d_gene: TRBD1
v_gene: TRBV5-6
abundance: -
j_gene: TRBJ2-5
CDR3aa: CASSSTGTGITETQYF
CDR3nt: TGTGCCAGCAGCTCCACCGGGACAGGAATCACTGAGACCCAGTACTTC

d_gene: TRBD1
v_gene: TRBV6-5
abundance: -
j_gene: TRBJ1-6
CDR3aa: CASSYQGQGNSPLHF
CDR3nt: TGTGCCAGCAGTTACCAGGGACAGGGTAATTCACCCCTCCACTTT

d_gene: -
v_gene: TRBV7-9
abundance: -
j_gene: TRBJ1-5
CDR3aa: CASSTNGAFNQPQHF
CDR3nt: TGTGCCAGCAGCACCAACGGGGCCTTCAATCAGCCCCAGCATTTT

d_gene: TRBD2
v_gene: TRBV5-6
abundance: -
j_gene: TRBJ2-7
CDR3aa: CASSFLAGLSYEQYF
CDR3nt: TGTGCCAGCAGCTTCCTAGCGGGCCTCTCCTACGAGCAGTACTTC

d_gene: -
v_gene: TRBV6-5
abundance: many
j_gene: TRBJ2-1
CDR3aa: CASSYPERWDEQFF
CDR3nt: TGTGCCAGCAGTTACCCGGAAAGATGGGATGAGCAGTTCTTC

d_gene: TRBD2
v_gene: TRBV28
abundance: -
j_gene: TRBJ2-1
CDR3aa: CATKTSGLYNEQFF
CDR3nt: TGTGCCACCAAGACTAGCGGGCTCTACAATGAGCAGTTCTTC

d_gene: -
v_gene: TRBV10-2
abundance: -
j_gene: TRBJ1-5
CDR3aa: CASSVGVLRPQHF
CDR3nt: TGCGCCAGCAGTGTAGGGGTGTTGAGGCCCCAGCATTTT

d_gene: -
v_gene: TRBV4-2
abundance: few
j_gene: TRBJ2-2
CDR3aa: CASSQDLGGELFF
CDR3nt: TGTGCCAGCAGCCAAGATCTGGGCGGGGAGCTGTTTTTT

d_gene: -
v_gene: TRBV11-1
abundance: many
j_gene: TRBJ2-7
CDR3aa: CASSLAGSAYEQYF
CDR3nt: TGTGCCAGCAGCTTAGCGGGCAGCGCCTACGAGCAGTACTTC

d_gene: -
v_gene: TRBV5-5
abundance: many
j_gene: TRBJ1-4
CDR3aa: CASSLARVWDEKLFF
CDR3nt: TGTGCCAGCAGCTTGGCGAGGGTTTGGGATGAAAAACTGTTTTTT

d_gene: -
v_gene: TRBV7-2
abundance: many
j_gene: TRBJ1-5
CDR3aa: CASKLEAGQPQHF
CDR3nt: TGTGCCAGCAAATTAGAGGCGGGCCAGCCCCAGCATTTT

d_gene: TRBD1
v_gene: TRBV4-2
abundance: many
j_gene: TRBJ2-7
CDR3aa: CASSYRTGAAEQYF
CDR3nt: TGTGCCAGCAGCTACCGGACAGGGGCGGCCGAGCAGTACTTC

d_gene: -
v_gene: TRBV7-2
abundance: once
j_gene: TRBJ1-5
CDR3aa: CASSLALGGSNQPQHF
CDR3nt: TGTGCCAGCAGCTTAGCGCTAGGAGGGAGCAATCAGCCCCAGCATTTT

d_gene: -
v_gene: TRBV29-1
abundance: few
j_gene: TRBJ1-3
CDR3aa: CSAVVQRDTIYF
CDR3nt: TGCAGCGCAGTAGTCCAGCGGGACACCATATATTTT

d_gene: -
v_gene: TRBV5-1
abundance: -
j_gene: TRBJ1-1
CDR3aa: CASSQDRLMNTEAFF
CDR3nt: TGCGCCAGCAGCCAGGACAGATTGATGAACACTGAAGCTTTCTTT

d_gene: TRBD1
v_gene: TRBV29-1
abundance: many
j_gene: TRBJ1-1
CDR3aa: CSLARADRKVLF
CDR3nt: TGCAGCTTAGCACGCGCGGACAGGAAGGTACTCTTT

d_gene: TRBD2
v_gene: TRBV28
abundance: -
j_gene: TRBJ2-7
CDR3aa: CASSPLARRGYYEQYF
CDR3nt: TGTGCCAGCAGCCCCTTGGCTAGGCGGGGGTACTACGAGCAGTACTTC

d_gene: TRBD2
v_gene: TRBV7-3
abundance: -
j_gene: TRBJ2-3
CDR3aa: CASSFATSGYSTDTQYF
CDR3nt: TGTGCCAGCAGCTTCGCTACTAGCGGCTATAGCACAGATACGCAGTATTTT

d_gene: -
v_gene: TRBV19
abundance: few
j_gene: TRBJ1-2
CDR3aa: CASSIATDYGYTF
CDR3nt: TGTGCCAGTAGTATAGCGACGGACTATGGCTACACCTTC

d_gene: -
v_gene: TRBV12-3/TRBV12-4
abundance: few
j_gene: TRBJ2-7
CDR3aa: CASNRGAEQYF
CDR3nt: TGTGCCAGCAACCGGGGGGCCGAGCAGTACTTC

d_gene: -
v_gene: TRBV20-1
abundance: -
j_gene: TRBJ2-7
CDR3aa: CSAEVGDTLEQYF
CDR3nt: TGCAGTGCGGAGGTGGGGGACACCCTCGAGCAGTACTTC

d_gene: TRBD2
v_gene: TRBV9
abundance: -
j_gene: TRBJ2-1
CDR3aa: CASSVGTSGDNEQFF
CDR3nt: TGTGCCAGCAGCGTGGGGACTAGCGGCGACAATGAGCAGTTCTTC

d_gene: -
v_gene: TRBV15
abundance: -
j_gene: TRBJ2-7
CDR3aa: CATSREGMYEQYF
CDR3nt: TGTGCCACCAGCAGGGAGGGGATGTACGAGCAGTACTTC

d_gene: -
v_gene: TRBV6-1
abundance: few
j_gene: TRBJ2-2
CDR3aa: CATRRGSGTGELFF
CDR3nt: TGTGCCACCCGGAGGGGGTCGGGTACCGGGGAGCTGTTTTTT

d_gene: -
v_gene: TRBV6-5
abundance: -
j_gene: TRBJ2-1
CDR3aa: CASSYGSALLYNEQFF
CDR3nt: TGTGCCAGCAGTTACGGGTCAGCACTACTCTACAATGAGCAGTTCTTC

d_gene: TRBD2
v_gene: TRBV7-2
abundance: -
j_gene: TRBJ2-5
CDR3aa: CASSALAGEWETQYF
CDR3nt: TGTGCCAGCAGCGCCTTAGCGGGAGAATGGGAGACCCAGTACTTC

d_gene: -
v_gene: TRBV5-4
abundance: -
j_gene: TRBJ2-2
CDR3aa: CASSLYEGTGELFF
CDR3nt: TGTGCCAGCAGCTTGTATGAGGGCACCGGGGAGCTGTTTTTT

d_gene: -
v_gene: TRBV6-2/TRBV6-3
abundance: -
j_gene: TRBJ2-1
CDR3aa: CASSIRLGNEQFF
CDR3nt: TGTGCCAGCAGTATTCGCCTCGGCAATGAGCAGTTCTTC

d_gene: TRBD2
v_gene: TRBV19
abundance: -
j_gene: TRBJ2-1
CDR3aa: CASSPQGLAGGGGQFF
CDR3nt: TGTGCCAGTAGTCCCCAGGGACTAGCGGGGGGTGGTGGGCAGTTCTTC

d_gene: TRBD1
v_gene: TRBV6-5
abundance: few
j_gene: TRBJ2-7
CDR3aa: CASSSRRGTGGTDF
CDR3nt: TGTGCCAGCAGTTCCCGGAGGGGGACAGGGGGCACTGACTTC

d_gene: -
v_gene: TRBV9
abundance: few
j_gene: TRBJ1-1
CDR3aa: CASSIRQSLLNTEAFF
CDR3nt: TGTGCCAGCAGCATAAGACAGTCGCTATTGAACACTGAAGCTTTCTTT

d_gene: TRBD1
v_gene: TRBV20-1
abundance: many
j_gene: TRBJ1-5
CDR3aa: CSAITGGNQPQHF
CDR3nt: TGCAGTGCCATTACAGGGGGGAATCAGCCCCAGCATTTT

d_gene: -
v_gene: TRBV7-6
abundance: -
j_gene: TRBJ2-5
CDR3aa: CASTRNRQLQETQYF
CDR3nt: TGTGCCAGCACAAGAAACCGGCAGTTACAAGAGACCCAGTACTTC

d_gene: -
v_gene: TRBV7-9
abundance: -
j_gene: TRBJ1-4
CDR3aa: CASSYREKLFF
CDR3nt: TGTGCCAGCAGCTACAGGGAAAAACTGTTTTTT

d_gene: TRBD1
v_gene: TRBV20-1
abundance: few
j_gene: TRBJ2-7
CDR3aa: CSASWDRDYEQYF
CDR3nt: TGCAGTGCTAGCTGGGACAGGGACTACGAGCAGTACTTC

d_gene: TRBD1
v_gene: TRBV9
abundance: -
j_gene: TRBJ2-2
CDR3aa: CASSVEGAVTGELFF
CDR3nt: TGTGCCAGCAGCGTAGAGGGGGCAGTGACCGGGGAGCTGTTTTTT

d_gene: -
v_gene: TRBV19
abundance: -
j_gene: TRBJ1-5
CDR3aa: CASSVLSNQPQHF
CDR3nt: TGTGCCAGTAGTGTTCTTAGCAATCAGCCCCAGCATTTT

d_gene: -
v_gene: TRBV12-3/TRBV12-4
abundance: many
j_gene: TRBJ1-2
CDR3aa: CASGDSNYGYTF
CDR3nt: TGTGCCAGCGGTGATTCAAACTATGGCTACACCTTC

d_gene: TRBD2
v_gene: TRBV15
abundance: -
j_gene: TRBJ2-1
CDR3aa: CATSSASGGYNEQFF
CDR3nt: TGTGCCACCAGCAGTGCTAGCGGGGGTTACAATGAGCAGTTCTTC

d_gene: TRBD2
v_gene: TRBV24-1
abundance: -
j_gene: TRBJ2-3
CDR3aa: CATSGAASGLAGGPDTQYF
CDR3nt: TGTGCCACCAGTGGGGCAGCTTCGGGACTAGCGGGAGGGCCAGATACGCAGTATTTT

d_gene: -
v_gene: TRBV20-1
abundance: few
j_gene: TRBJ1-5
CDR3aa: CSARGGSGNQPQHF
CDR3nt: TGCAGTGCTAGGGGGGGTTCGGGGAATCAGCCCCAGCATTTT